These 2 T cell receptor beta chains came from one sample sequenced in a study of CD8+ T cells in alopecia areata. RNA was isolated and reverse transcribed to cDNA, the sequencing template. Assay used: immunoSEQ multiplex PCR; TCRdb lists only in-frame clones, some missing. The sample includes roughly 120,000 clones, 58% of them seen just once. Treatment here: oral pan-JAK inhibitor, 5-10 mg twice daily. The material was CD8+ T cells sorted from blood, obtained at week 4, from a patient treated with tofacitinib. These TCRs come from a human donor with alopecia areata.

The chain joins TRBV7-9 to TRBJ2-2, with D perhaps matching TRBD1 (6 bases). From germline, CDR1 is SEHNR and CDR2 FQNEAQ (reference sequence). Between the trimmed V and J ends, which lost 7 bases and 4 bases, there was a span of 13 bases. This CDR3 is 14 amino acids long. The CDR3 bases are TGTGCCAGCAACCCGTTAGGGGGCACCGGGGAGCTGTTTTTT. Translation: CASNPLGGTGELFF.

The J gene is TRBJ1-1, the V gene TRBV29-1, with TRBD1 matching 7 bases. Germline V gene lookup returns CDR1 SQVTM and CDR2 ANQGSEA. V lost 4 bases, J lost 5 bases, and 7 bases stayed unmatched. This CDR3 is built from 13 residues. CDR3 residues: CSVVGDSGTEAFF. CDR3 DNA: TGCAGCGTTGTGGGGGACAGTGGGACTGAAGCTTTCTTT.